Detailed here is one TCR beta chain. Per the original methods: The authors estimated nucleated cell counts from reference gene primer amplification. This table comes from immunoSEQ multiplex PCR, and its TCRdb copy is limited to in-frame clones, with some not included. D and trimming were read from the DNA, whereas the V and J calls and clone size are those reported in that table. The sample holds approximately 100,000 clones; around 90% are singletons and the top ten take under 7.5%. The CDR3 loop spans 17 amino acids. Trimming cost V 7 bases and J 2 bases; bases outside gene matches: 11. Germline V gene data show CDR1 as LNHDA and CDR2 as SQIVND (reference sequence). These data come from a study of blood T cell repertoires in COVID-19. Overall study context: From the United States, Italy and Spain came samples of acute and convalescent COVID-19. Sources were T cells, B-cell-depleted T cells, or PBMCs; the material itself was cDNA or gDNA.

The TCR originated in an older woman with acute or convalescent COVID-19. Sample: peripheral blood. V is TRBV19 and J is TRBJ2-2; 9 bases align to TRBD2. CDR3 bases: TGTGCCAGTACCATGACCGCGGGACTAGCAAACACCGGGGAGCTGTTTTTT. It translates to CASTMTAGLANTGELFF.